One T cell receptor beta chain is described in this entry. Germline CDR1 is MNHEY and CDR2 is SMNVEV (reference sequence). There are 18 residues in the CDR3. V lost 2 bases to trimming and J lost 2 bases, with 18 bases between them. This sample stems from a study of blood T cell repertoires in COVID-19. Study-wide context: PBMCs, B-cell-depleted T cells, or T cells provided the cDNA or gDNA that made up the material.

Data came from immunoSEQ multiplex PCR; TCRdb stores just in-frame clones and leaves some out. The sample has fewer than 110,000 clones, around 88% seen once. The sequence derives from a man aged 45-65 years with active or convalescent COVID-19. The chain links TRBV27 to TRBJ2-2; D gene ambiguous. Input material: peripheral blood. The CDR3 coding sequence is TGTGCCAGCAGTTTACTTCCTCGACACCCGAGAAACACCGGGGAGCTGTTTTTT. It translates to CASSLLPRHPRNTGELFF.